This T cell receptor (beta chain) was captured by sequencing in a study of radiotherapy plus CTLA-4 blockade in lung cancer. The germline gives CDR1 MNHEY, CDR2 SMNVEV (reference sequence). Trimming removed 5 bases at V and 3 bases at J, with 14 bases between. The CDR3 has 15 amino acids. Clones were sequenced by immunoSEQ multiplex PCR, and TCRdb holds only the in-frame ones, with some missing. The sample lists around 15,000 clones, approximately 72% occurring once. A remark on this clone: Its antigen is unidentified.

General study findings and limits: Reportedly, early blood T cell clone dynamics best predicted response, with interferon-beta.

V and J are TRBV27 and TRBJ1-5; possibly TRBD1 for D (6 bases). This receptor was identified in a human donor with non-small cell lung cancer whose response to radiotherapy plus ipilimumab could not be evaluated. Specimen: peripheral blood, collected from a patient treated with radiotherapy plus ipilimumab. CDR3 DNA: TGTGCCAGCAGTACGAGACAGGACATCAATCAGCCCCAGCATTTT. Protein: CASSTRQDINQPQHF.